The 21 T cell receptor beta chains presented below share a single source sample, sequenced in a study of vaccination and CD4 T cells after COVID-19 (dated by TCRdb to about 2022). The antigens for these receptors are not known. Receptor libraries were prepared by PCR. Sequencing took place on an Illumina iSeq 100. TCR sequencing of DNA from cultured CD4+ T cells used the Oncomine TCR Beta short-read assay at the Johns Hopkins FTIC core. TCRdb trimmed the raw reads at Q25, called clones with MiXCR and kept productive beta chains. Each CDR3 protein gets just one entry, which takes the most common genes and DNA from the rows behind it. The sample table contains roughly 20,000 distinct CDR3 sequences; only one count was recorded for about 42% of them. 27% of the sample belongs to the ten largest clones. The intended sense of this specimen's treatment or condition label: approximately nine-day PBMC culture with coronavirus spike peptide pools or control peptides (ViraFEST assay).

The input for sequencing was CD4+ T cells from blood, cultured in vitro, taken before SARS-CoV-2 vaccination. These receptors all stem from a human donor who received a COVID-19 vaccine.

This clonotype appeared a single time. This rearrangement joins TRBV7-9 to TRBJ2-3, with a weak D call TRBD2 (5 bases). The CDR3 is 13 amino acids. Between the trimmed V and J ends, which lost 1 base and 5 bases, there was a span of 7 bases. The germline CDR1 and CDR2 sequences are SEHNR and FQNEAQ (reference sequence). Written as DNA, the CDR3 is TGTGCCAGCAGCTTAGGGGCGGGAGATACGCAGTATTTT. Translation: CASSLGAGDTQYF.

The rearrangement uses TRBV6-5 and TRBJ1-5; possible D gene TRBD1, 5 bases. Germline CDR1 and CDR2: MNHEY and SVGAGI. Trimming removed 3 bases at V and 5 bases at J, with 11 bases between. The CDR3 length is 14 residues. Written as DNA, the CDR3 is TGTGCCAGCAGTTATTATGGGGCAGATCAGCCCCAGCATTTT. Protein: CASSYYGADQPQHF.

The V gene is TRBV5-1, the J gene TRBJ1-2; TRBD1 agrees at 9 bases. Germline CDR1 is SGHRS and CDR2 is YFSETQ. The V gene end was trimmed by 0 bases and the J gene end by 5 bases; junction bases not matched to a gene: 11. The CDR3 sequence is 17 residues long. Here the CDR3 reads CASSLAGQGTFWYGYTF. The CDR3 DNA follows: TGCGCCAGCAGCTTGGCTGGACAGGGGACCTTTTGGTATGGCTACACCTTC.

CDR3 sequence: CASSSGTSGYQETQYF. Written as DNA, the CDR3 is TGTGCCAGCAGTTCGGGGACTAGCGGGTACCAAGAGACCCAGTACTTC. The chain employs TRBV27 and TRBJ2-5; TRBD2 aligns across 12 bases. This CDR3 contains 16 residues. Germline V gene lookup returns CDR1 MNHEY and CDR2 SMNVEV (reference sequence). V lost 4 bases to trimming and J lost 0 bases; unmatched junction nucleotides: 3.

The chain is built from TRBV5-4 and TRBJ1-1; no reliable D call. The CDR3 consists of 14 residues. CDR1 SGHNT and CDR2 YYREEE come from the germline V gene (reference sequence). The V end was cut by 0 bases, the J end by 1 base, with 7 bases between. Here the CDR3 reads CASSLEAANTEAFF. CDR3 in DNA: TGTGCCAGCAGCTTGGAGGCAGCGAACACTGAAGCTTTCTTT.

V gene TRBV10-2 combines with J gene TRBJ2-5, with a possible D match to TRBD1 (6 bases). Germline CDR1 is WSHSY and CDR2 is SAAADI. The CDR3 totals 13 residues. The germline V and J ends were trimmed by 4 bases and 4 bases, with 10 bases remaining between them. The CDR3 protein is CASSGVGGETQYF. In DNA, the CDR3 is TGCGCCAGCAGTGGGGTAGGGGGAGAGACCCAGTACTTC.

The chain couples TRBV6-1 to TRBJ2-1; 8 nucleotides line up with TRBD1. Germline V gives CDR1 MNHNS, CDR2 SASEGT. With V trimmed by 5 bases and J by 5 bases, 14 bases remained unmatched. The CDR3 runs 17 residues. CDR3 sequence: CASSKDVPGQVDNEQFF. The CDR3 bases are TGTGCCAGCAGTAAAGATGTCCCGGGACAGGTAGACAATGAGCAGTTCTTC.

By sample share, this clonotype is medium-sized. The rearrangement joins TRBV2 to TRBJ2-3, with a possible D match to TRBD2 (5 bases). CDR1 SNHLY and CDR2 FYNNEI come from the germline V gene. This CDR3 has 11 residues. The ends were cut back, 4 bases at V and 9 bases at J, with 8 bases in the middle. CDR3 residues: CASSVLVTQYF. The CDR3 DNA follows: TGTGCCAGCAGTGTACTAGTAACGCAGTATTTT.

The V gene is TRBV2, the J gene TRBJ1-2, with no clear D. There are 14 residues in the CDR3. The germline V and J ends were trimmed by 2 bases and 7 bases, with 14 bases remaining between them. CDR1 and CDR2 (germline): SNHLY, FYNNEI. The CDR3 region has the DNA TGTGCCAGCAGTGAATACCCTCCCGGGCGTGGCTACACCTTC. This encodes CASSEYPPGRGYTF.

The rearrangement joins TRBV12-3 or TRBV12-4 to TRBJ2-3; no clear D. The CDR3 sequence is 13 residues long. V lost 2 bases, J lost 3 bases, and 6 bases lay in between. This CDR3 reads CASSLLLTDTQYF. The CDR3 DNA follows: TGTGCCAGCAGTTTACTCCTAACAGATACGCAGTATTTT.

This clonotype was seen more than once but under ten times. The chain recombines TRBV5-4 with TRBJ2-2; D gene ambiguous. Germline-derived CDR1 and CDR2 are SGHNT and YYREEE (reference sequence). Deletions cut 0 bases from V and 4 bases from J, with 10 bases between. The length of the CDR3 is 15 residues. The CDR3 nucleotides are TGTGCCAGCAGCTTGGGGGTAGATCGCACCGGGGAGCTGTTTTTT. It translates to CASSLGVDRTGELFF.

V is TRBV5-4 and J is TRBJ2-7; 7 bases are a match to TRBD1. J lost 7 bases, V lost 3 bases, and 7 bases had no gene match. This CDR3 is built from 13 residues. Germline V gene sequence: CDR1 SGHNT, CDR2 YYREEE (reference sequence). In DNA, the CDR3 is TGTGCCAGCAGCTACGGACAGGTTGGGGAGCAGTACTTC. It translates to CASSYGQVGEQYF. Full variable domain (outside the CDR3, taken from reference TRBV5-4 and TRBJ2-7): ETGVTQSPTHLIKTRGQQVTLRCSSQSGHNTVSWYQQALGQGPQFIFQYYREEENGRGNFPPRFSGLQFPNYSSELNVNALELDDSALYLCASSYGQVGEQYFGPGTRLTVT.

This chain uses TRBV2 with TRBJ2-2; D possibly corresponds to TRBD1 (5 bases). Between the trimmed V and J ends, which lost 4 bases and 2 bases, there was a span of 8 bases. The CDR3 sequence is 14 residues long. CDR1 is SNHLY, CDR2 FYNNEI, per germline. CDR3 coding DNA: TGTGCCAGCAGTGGACAGTTAAACACCGGGGAGCTGTTTTTT. This gives the protein CASSGQLNTGELFF.

V is TRBV19 and J is TRBJ1-5, with 8 bases identical to TRBD1. After removal of 0 bases from V and 6 bases from J, the junction contained 16 bases not matched to a gene. Germline V gene sequence: CDR1 LNHDA, CDR2 SQIVND (reference sequence). The CDR3 length is 19 residues. The CDR3 here is CASSIDPSLWQGAGQPQHF. Here the CDR3 DNA reads TGTGCCAGTAGTATAGATCCTTCGTTATGGCAGGGGGCCGGTCAGCCCCAGCATTTT.

This clonotype was found a few times. The chain recombines TRBV21-1 with TRBJ1-5; TRBD1, the D gene given by the table, was not confirmed from the DNA. TRBV21-1 corresponds to a pseudogene. This CDR3 has 15 residues. The CDR3 sequence is CASSRRTGRDQPQHF. CDR3 DNA: TGTGCCAGCAGCAGAAGGACAGGACGCGATCAGCCCCAGCATTTT.

In this sample, this clonotype turned up a few times. V gene TRBV7-6 combines with J gene TRBJ2-1; 10 positions agree with TRBD1. The CDR3 contains 17 residues. V trimming: 1 base; J trimming: 7 bases; junction bases outside the gene matches: 10. Germline-derived CDR1 and CDR2 are SGHVS and FNYEAQ. The CDR3 DNA reads TGTGCCAGCAGCTTAGTTTTGACGGGACAGGGGAGGAATGAGCAGTTCTTC. Amino acid sequence: CASSLVLTGQGRNEQFF.

This clonotype was detected only once. The chain links TRBV5-5 to TRBJ1-2; 7 nucleotides line up with TRBD1. J was trimmed by 0 bases and V by 5 bases; bases with no gene match: 7. The germline gives CDR1 SGHKS, CDR2 YYEKEE (reference sequence). This CDR3 comprises 15 residues. The CDR3 sequence is CASSTGTASNYGYTF. The CDR3 DNA follows: TGTGCCAGCAGTACCGGGACAGCGTCTAACTATGGCTACACCTTC.

This clonotype was seen a few times. The chain uses TRBV20-1 and TRBJ1-1; the D gene is possibly TRBD1 (5 bases). CDR1 and CDR2 from the germline V gene are DFQATT and SNEGSKA (reference sequence). The CDR3 is made up of 13 amino acids. The V gene lost 2 bases and the J gene lost 5 bases, with 12 bases spanning the gap. The CDR3 here is CSARSQGRTEAFF. The CDR3 nucleotides read TGCAGTGCTAGAAGCCAGGGAAGGACTGAAGCTTTCTTT.

The gene calls are TRBV7-2 and TRBJ2-1; 10 nucleotides line up with TRBD1. CDR3 length: 15 residues. Germline V gives CDR1 SGHTA, CDR2 FQGNSA. Trimming cost V 0 bases and J 5 bases; bases outside gene matches: 1. The DNA of the CDR3 is TGTGCCAGCAGCTTAGCCGGGACAGGGGACAATGAGCAGTTCTTC. This gives the protein CASSLAGTGDNEQFF. Looking up the rest from reference TRBV7-2 and TRBJ2-1 gives the full variable domain: GAGVSQSPSNKVTEKGKDVELRCDPISGHTALYWYRQSLGQGLEFLIYFQGNSAPDKSGLPSDRFSAERTGGSVSTLTIQRTQQEDSAVYLCASSLAGTGDNEQFFGPGTRLTVL.

The chain uses TRBV30 and TRBJ1-2; 7 bases agree with TRBD1. CDR3 length equals 13 residues. The V and J ends lost 0 bases and 5 bases, in that order; junction bases with no gene match: 3. Germline assignment: CDR1 GTSNPN and CDR2 SVGIG (reference sequence). CDR3 in DNA: TGTGCCTGGAGTGTACAGGGGAGGTATGGCTACACCTTC. Translation: CAWSVQGRYGYTF.

A word on this clonotype: Germline and junction disagree at one end, which may indicate a read error. The V gene is TRBV6-1, the J gene TRBJ1-2; no firm D call. Germline V gene data show CDR1 as MNHNS and CDR2 as SASEGT. The CDR3 spans 14 residues. In DNA, the CDR3 is TGTGCCAGCAGTGAAGCTACGACCGACGGACGCCCAGGCTTC. It yields the protein CASSEATTDGRPGF.